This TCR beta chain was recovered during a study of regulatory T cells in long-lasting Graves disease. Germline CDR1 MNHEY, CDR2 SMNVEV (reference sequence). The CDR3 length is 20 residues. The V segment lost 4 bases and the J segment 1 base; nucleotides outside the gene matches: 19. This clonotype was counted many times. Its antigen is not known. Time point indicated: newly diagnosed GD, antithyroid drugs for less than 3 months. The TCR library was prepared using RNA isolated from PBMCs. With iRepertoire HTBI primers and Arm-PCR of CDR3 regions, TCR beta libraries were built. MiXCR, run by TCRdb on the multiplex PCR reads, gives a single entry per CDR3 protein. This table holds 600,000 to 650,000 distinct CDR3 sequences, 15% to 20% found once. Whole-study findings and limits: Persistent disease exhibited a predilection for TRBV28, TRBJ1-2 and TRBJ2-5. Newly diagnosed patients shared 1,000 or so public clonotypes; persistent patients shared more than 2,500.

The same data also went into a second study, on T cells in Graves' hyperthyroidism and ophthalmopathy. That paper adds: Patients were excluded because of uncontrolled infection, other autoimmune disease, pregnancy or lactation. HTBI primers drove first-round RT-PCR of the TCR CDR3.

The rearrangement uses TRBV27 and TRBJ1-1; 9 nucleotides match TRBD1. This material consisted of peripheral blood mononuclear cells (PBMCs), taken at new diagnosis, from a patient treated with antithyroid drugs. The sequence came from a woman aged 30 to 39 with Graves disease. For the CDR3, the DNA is TGTGCCAGCAGTTCCCCCTCCCGTCCCGGGACAGGGAGGGGGAACACTGAAGCTTTCTTT. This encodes CASSSPSRPGTGRGNTEAFF.